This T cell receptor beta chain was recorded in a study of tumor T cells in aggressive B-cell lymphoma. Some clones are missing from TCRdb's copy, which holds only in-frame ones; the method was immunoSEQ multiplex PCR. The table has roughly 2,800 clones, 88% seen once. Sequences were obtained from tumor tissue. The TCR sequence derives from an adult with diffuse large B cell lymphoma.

CDR3 protein: CASSVGQGSRGQETQYF. CDR3 in DNA: TGTGCCAGCAGTGTGGGACAGGGTAGTCGGGGTCAAGAGACCCAGTACTTC. V is TRBV2 and J is TRBJ2-5; 9 bases are shared with TRBD1. Germline V gene lookup returns CDR1 SNHLY and CDR2 FYNNEI. With V trimmed by 4 bases and J by 2 bases, 11 bases remained unmatched. CDR3 length equals 17 residues.